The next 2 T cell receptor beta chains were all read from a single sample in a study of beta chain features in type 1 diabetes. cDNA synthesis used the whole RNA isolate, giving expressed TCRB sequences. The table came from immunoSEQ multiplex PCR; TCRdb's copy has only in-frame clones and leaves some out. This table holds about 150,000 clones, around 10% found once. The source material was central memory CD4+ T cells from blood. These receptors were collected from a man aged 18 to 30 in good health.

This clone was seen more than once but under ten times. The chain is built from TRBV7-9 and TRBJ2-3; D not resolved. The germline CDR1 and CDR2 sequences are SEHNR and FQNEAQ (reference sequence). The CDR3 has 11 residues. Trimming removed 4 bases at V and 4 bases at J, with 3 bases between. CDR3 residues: CASSYPDTQYF. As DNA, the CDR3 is TGTGCCAGCAGCTATCCAGATACGCAGTATTTT.

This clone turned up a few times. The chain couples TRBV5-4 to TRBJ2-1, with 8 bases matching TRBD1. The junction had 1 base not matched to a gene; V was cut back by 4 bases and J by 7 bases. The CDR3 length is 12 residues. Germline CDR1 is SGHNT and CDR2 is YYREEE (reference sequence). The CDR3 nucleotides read TGTGCCAGCAGCCGGGACAGGAATGAGCAGTTCTTC. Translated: CASSRDRNEQFF.